Listed below are T cell receptor beta chains from one sample, sequenced in a study of T cell repertoires in cytomegalovirus infection. TCRdb redid the calling of the reads with MiXCR, one entry per CDR3 protein. This table has 50,000 to 55,000 distinct CDR3 sequences, around a fifth appearing once. The antigens these receptors bind are not known. The input for sequencing was CD8+ T cells from cultured PBMCs, taken from culture after CMV antigen stimulation. These receptors all come from a human donor in good health (CMV status not recorded). Some clones in this sample may be carry-over from other donors' samples. Each CDR3 is given with its conserved first and last residue. A D gene is named only where the DNA matches it firmly. Size tells how often a clone was seen (once, few, many) or the class of an expanded clone, and some rows leave it out.

v_call	clone_size	j_call	d_call	cdr3_aa	cdr3_nt
TRBV7-9	many	TRBJ2-1	TRBD1	CASSRGQGAYNEQFF	TGTGCCAGCAGCCGGGGACAGGGGGCCTACAATGAGCAGTTCTTC
TRBV5-6	.	TRBJ2-6	.	CASNEDLAGANVLTF	TGTGCCAGCAACGAGGATTTAGCCGGGGCCAACGTCCTGACTTTC
TRBV7-2	few	TRBJ1-1	.	CASSLANGVEAFF	TGTGCCAGCAGCTTAGCGAATGGAGTTGAAGCTTTCTTT
TRBV6-1	.	TRBJ1-5	TRBD1	CASSEWQGDNQPQHF	TGTGCCAGCAGTGAGTGGCAGGGGGATAATCAGCCCCAGCATTTT
TRBV19	.	TRBJ2-1	.	CASSIIHSHNEQFF	TGTGCCAGTAGTATAATCCACAGTCACAATGAGCAGTTCTTC
TRBV6-2/TRBV6-3	.	TRBJ2-7	.	CASEIAGSFYEQYF	TGTGCCAGCGAGATTGCGGGAAGCTTCTACGAGCAGTACTTC
TRBV7-2	.	TRBJ2-7	.	CASSQLWQSSYEQYF	TGTGCCAGCAGCCAGCTTTGGCAGAGCTCCTACGAGCAGTACTTC
TRBV7-2	.	TRBJ2-1	TRBD1	CASSRGQGGFGEQFF	TGTGCCAGCAGCCGAGGACAGGGAGGTTTCGGTGAGCAGTTCTTC
TRBV4-3	.	TRBJ1-1	TRBD1	CASSHPSGQGNTEAFF	TGCGCCAGCAGCCATCCCTCGGGACAGGGGAACACTGAAGCTTTCTTT
TRBV7-2	.	TRBJ2-1	.	CASSLDLRGYTYNEQFF	TGTGCCAGCAGCTTAGATCTTAGAGGGTACACCTACAATGAGCAGTTCTTC
TRBV6-2/TRBV6-3	few	TRBJ2-1	.	CASRDLQGTLYNEQFF	TGTGCCAGCAGGGATCTCCAAGGGACCTTATACAATGAGCAGTTCTTC
TRBV19	few	TRBJ1-5	TRBD1	CASSQGTGYGNQPQHF	TGTGCCAGTAGTCAAGGGACAGGCTATGGCAATCAGCCCCAGCATTTT
TRBV20-1	.	TRBJ2-5	.	CSARDPTSKETQYF	TGCAGTGCTAGAGACCCCACTAGTAAGGAGACCCAGTACTTC
TRBV7-9	.	TRBJ2-3	.	CASSTSRIGADTQYF	TGTGCCAGCAGCACCTCTCGTATCGGCGCAGATACGCAGTATTTT
TRBV7-2	once	TRBJ2-7	.	CASSSQPPVTLSCYEQYF	TGTGCCAGCAGCTCGCAACCTCCGGTGACCCTGTCTTGCTACGAGCAGTACTTC
TRBV15	many	TRBJ1-5	.	CATSREPKGDQPQHF	TGTGCCACCAGCAGAGAACCTAAGGGAGATCAGCCCCAGCATTTT
TRBV5-6	.	TRBJ1-1	.	CASRGHLSTEAFF	TGTGCCAGCAGAGGACACCTCAGCACTGAAGCTTTCTTT
TRBV19	few	TRBJ1-5	.	CASSIGTENQPQHF	TGTGCCAGTAGTATAGGGACAGAGAATCAGCCCCAGCATTTT